The 16 T cell receptor beta chains given below trace back to one sample, sequenced in a study of blood T cell repertoires in COVID-19. Measured with immunoSEQ multiplex PCR; TCRdb has only the in-frame clones, and not every one. The data hold just over 300,000 clones, with roughly 91% observed a single time. Material: peripheral blood. These receptors originate from a woman under 40 with COVID-19, enrolled during active disease.

The DNA of the CDR3 is TGTGCCAGCAGCTTGCGGGAGACCCAGTACTTC. The encoded protein is CASSLRETQYF. The chain uses TRBV5-6 and TRBJ2-5; D unclear. The germline CDR1 and CDR2 sequences are SGHDT and YYEEEE. V dropped 1 base and J dropped 5 bases, with 3 bases sitting between them. The length of the CDR3 is 11 residues.

This clone was observed a single time. A far more abundant clone sits one base away, making this likely a read error. The V and J genes are TRBV9 and TRBJ2-1, with 12 bases identical to TRBD2. CDR3 length: 15 amino acids. V lost 5 bases to trimming and J lost 4 bases; unmatched junction nucleotides: 4. CDR1 and CDR2 from the germline V gene are SGDLS and YYNGEE. The CDR3 DNA is TGTGCCAGCAGTCGGACTAGCGGGGAGTACAATGAGCAGTTCTTC. It is translated as CASSRTSGEYNEQFF.

This clone was recorded once. The CDR3 nucleotides read TGTGCCAGCAGTGAGCCCCCGGGACAAGCCTACGAGCAGTACGTC. Residues: CASSEPPGQAYEQYV. The chain links TRBV2 to TRBJ2-7, with TRBD1 as a possible D gene (6 bases). The length of the CDR3 is 15 residues. The germline V and J ends were trimmed by 3 bases and 2 bases, with 14 bases remaining between them. Per the germline V gene, CDR1 is SNHLY and CDR2 is FYNNEI.

J is TRBJ2-1 and V is TRBV6-5, with a weak D call TRBD1 (5 bases). This CDR3 has 15 residues. CDR1 is MNHEY, CDR2 SVGAGI, per germline. With 8 bases removed from V and 7 bases from J, the gap between germline ends came to 21 bases. The CDR3 region has the DNA TGTGCCAGCTCCGTTTCGGCATCTAGGGGAAATGAGCAGTTCTTC. It is translated as CASSVSASRGNEQFF.

The chain couples TRBV19 to TRBJ1-1; possible D gene TRBD1, 5 bases. In germline, CDR1 is LNHDA, CDR2 SQIVND (reference sequence). V was cut by 3 bases and J by 4 bases, with 12 bases left in between. The CDR3 has 14 amino acids. CDR3 sequence reads: CASSIGGDFTEAFF. In DNA form, the CDR3 reads TGTGCCAGTAGTATCGGGGGGGACTTCACTGAAGCTTTCTTT. The full variable domain, its missing parts supplied by reference TRBV19 and TRBJ1-1, is DGGITQSPKYLFRKEGQNVTLSCEQNLNHDAMYWYRQDPGQGLRLIYYSQIVNDFQKGDIAEGYSVSREKKESFPLTVTSAQKNPTAFYLCASSIGGDFTEAFFGQGTRLTVV.

The chain links TRBV11-2 to TRBJ1-1, with D uncertain. The germline V and J ends were trimmed by 5 bases and 1 base, with 17 bases remaining between them. The CDR3 is made up of 16 amino acids. CDR1 is SGHAT and CDR2 is FQNNGV in the germline V gene. The CDR3 reads CASSHPGLEANTEAFF. The CDR3 DNA is TGTGCCAGCAGCCACCCGGGTCTCGAGGCGAACACTGAAGCTTTCTTT.

The gene calls are TRBV19 and TRBJ1-5, with 8 bases that match TRBD1. Germline V lookup: CDR1 LNHDA, CDR2 SQIVND (reference sequence). V lost 6 bases to trimming and J lost 9 bases; unmatched junction nucleotides: 4. The CDR3 sequence is 12 residues long. CDR3 nucleotide sequence: TGTGCCAGTAGGGACAGGGAATCGCCCCAGCATTTT. This sequence encodes CASRDRESPQHF. The variable domain in full, completed from reference TRBV19 and TRBJ1-5, reads DGGITQSPKYLFRKEGQNVTLSCEQNLNHDAMYWYRQDPGQGLRLIYYSQIVNDFQKGDIAEGYSVSREKKESFPLTVTSAQKNPTAFYLCASRDRESPQHFGDGTRLSIL.

The chain carries TRBV28 and TRBJ1-6; perhaps TRBD1 as D (5 bases). Trimming took off 3 bases at V and 6 bases at J, with 12 bases between the two ends. Germline V gives CDR1 MDHEN, CDR2 SYDVKM. This CDR3 has 15 residues. The CDR3 DNA is TGTGCCAGCAGTTTTTCCGGGGGGATTAATTCACCCCTCCACTTT. Its protein is CASSFSGGINSPLHF.

The chain employs TRBV28 and TRBJ1-5; D remains ambiguous. The ends were cut back, 1 base at V and 4 bases at J, with 11 bases in the middle. CDR3 length equals 15 residues. CDR1 is MDHEN and CDR2 is SYDVKM in the germline V gene. The CDR3 here is CASSLYASGNQPQHF. The CDR3 DNA sequence: TGTGCCAGCAGTTTATATGCCTCCGGGAATCAGCCCCAGCATTTT.

This clone has just one count. Here the CDR3 DNA reads TGTGCCAGCAGCATCAGGACTCAGTCCTACGAGCAGTACTTC. Encoded protein: CASSIRTQSYEQYF. The chain has TRBV2 and TRBJ2-7; perhaps TRBD2 as D (5 bases). V lost 6 bases and J lost 1, with 13 bases in between. Per germline, CDR1 SNHLY and CDR2 FYNNEI. CDR3 length: 14 residues.

The chain couples TRBV6-2 or TRBV6-3 to TRBJ2-1; 7 bases agree with TRBD2. The CDR3 is 15 amino acids. Germline trimming cut 2 bases from V and 4 bases from J; bases unmatched to any gene: 5. CDR1 is MNHEY and CDR2 is SVGEGT in the germline V gene. The DNA of the CDR3 is TGTGCCAGCAGTTACCGAGTGCGGGAGTACAATGAGCAGTTCTTC. Protein sequence: CASSYRVREYNEQFF.

This chain links TRBV7-2 with TRBJ1-1; D is undetermined. CDR3 length: 16 residues. Trimming left V 4 bases short and J 4 bases short, with 19 bases between. The germline V gene encodes CDR1 SGHTA and CDR2 FQGNSA. CDR3 protein: CASSYTSGVAGTEAFF. CDR3 nucleotide sequence: TGTGCCAGCAGCTACACGAGCGGGGTGGCTGGCACTGAAGCTTTCTTT.

The chain recombines TRBV3-1 (or the pseudogene TRBV3-2) with TRBJ1-6; D uncertain. The CDR3 covers 13 residues. With 6 bases removed from V and 5 bases from J, the gap between germline ends came to 8 bases. The germline V gene has CDR1 LGHDT and CDR2 YNNKEL (reference sequence). The CDR3 sequence: CASRRGNNSPLHF. The CDR3, as DNA: TGTGCCAGCAGACGGGGAAATAATTCACCCCTCCACTTT.

This clone was seen a few times. This chain joins TRBV19 and TRBJ1-1, with 8 bases matching TRBD1. CDR3 size: 16 residues. Unmatched junction bases numbered 9, after V lost 3 bases and J lost 3 bases. The germline CDR1 and CDR2 sequences are LNHDA and SQIVND (reference sequence). The chain's CDR3 is CASSIIQGAIDTEAFF. Here the CDR3 DNA reads TGTGCCAGTAGTATCATTCAGGGGGCGATAGACACTGAAGCTTTCTTT.

The V call is TRBV28, the J call TRBJ1-6; TRBD1 agrees at 8 bases. The CDR3 spans 15 residues. J lost 5 bases, V lost 5 bases, and 5 bases had no gene match. In germline, CDR1 is MDHEN, CDR2 SYDVKM. CDR3 sequence reads: CASSPRQGNNSPLHF. CDR3 bases: TGTGCCAGCAGTCCTCGACAGGGGAATAATTCACCCCTCCACTTT.

The chain links TRBV5-4 to TRBJ2-1; D is undetermined. The CDR3 covers 14 residues. Trimming cost V 0 bases and J 4 bases, with 8 bases left between them. CDR1 is SGHNT and CDR2 is YYREEE in the germline V gene (reference sequence). CDR3 region: CASSLGAVYNEQFF. The CDR3 nucleotides are TGTGCCAGCAGCTTGGGGGCTGTTTACAATGAGCAGTTCTTC. The full variable domain, rest sourced from reference TRBV5-4 and TRBJ2-1, is ETGVTQSPTHLIKTRGQQVTLRCSSQSGHNTVSWYQQALGQGPQFIFQYYREEENGRGNFPPRFSGLQFPNYSSELNVNALELDDSALYLCASSLGAVYNEQFFGPGTRLTVL.